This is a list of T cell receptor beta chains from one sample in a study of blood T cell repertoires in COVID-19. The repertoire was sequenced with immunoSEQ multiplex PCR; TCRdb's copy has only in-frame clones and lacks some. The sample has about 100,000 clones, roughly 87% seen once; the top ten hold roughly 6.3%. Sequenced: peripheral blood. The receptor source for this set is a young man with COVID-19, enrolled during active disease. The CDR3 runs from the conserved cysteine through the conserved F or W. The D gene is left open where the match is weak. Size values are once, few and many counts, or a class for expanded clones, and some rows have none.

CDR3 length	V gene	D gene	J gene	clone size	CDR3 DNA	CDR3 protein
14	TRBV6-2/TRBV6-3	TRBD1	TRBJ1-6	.	TGTGCCAGCAGTTTCGACAGGGGGATTTCACCCCTCCACTTT	CASSFDRGISPLHF
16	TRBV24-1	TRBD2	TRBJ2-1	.	TGTGCCACCAGTGATTTAACGGGAGGCTCCTACAATGAGCAGTTCTTC	CATSDLTGGSYNEQFF
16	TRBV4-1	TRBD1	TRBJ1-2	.	TGCGCCAGCAGCCACCCCCGGACAGGGAGTAACTATGGCTACACCTTC	CASSHPRTGSNYGYTF
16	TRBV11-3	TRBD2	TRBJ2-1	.	TGTGCCAGCAGCTCAAGCCGGGACTACCCATACAATGAGCAGTTCTTC	CASSSSRDYPYNEQFF
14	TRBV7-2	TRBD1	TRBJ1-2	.	TGTGCCAGCAGCCCAGGCGAGAGGGGGCGTGGCTACACCTTC	CASSPGERGRGYTF
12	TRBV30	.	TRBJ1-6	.	TGTGCCTGGAGTGCCCAGGGTTCACCCCTCCACTTT	CAWSAQGSPLHF
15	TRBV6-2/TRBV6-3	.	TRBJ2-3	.	TGTGCCAGCAGCTGGAGTCTGTTAAGCACAGATACGCAGTATTTT	CASSWSLLSTDTQYF
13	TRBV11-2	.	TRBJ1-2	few	TGTGCCAGCAGCTTAGCAGAAGACTATGGCTACACCTTC	CASSLAEDYGYTF
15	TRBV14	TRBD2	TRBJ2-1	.	TGTGCCAGCAGCCCGGTCCTAGCGGGATCCTATGAGCAGTTCTTC	CASSPVLAGSYEQFF
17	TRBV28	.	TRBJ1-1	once	TGTGCCAGCAGTTTAAGTGGCGGTTGGAGAATGAACACTGAAGCTTTCTTT	CASSLSGGWRMNTEAFF
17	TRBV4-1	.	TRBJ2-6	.	TGCGCCAGCAGCCTCCAACAGGGAAGCTCTGGGGCCAACGTCCTGACTTTC	CASSLQQGSSGANVLTF
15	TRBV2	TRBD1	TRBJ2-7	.	TGTGCCAGCAGTTCTACGACAGGGGCCTTCGACGAGCAGTACTTC	CASSSTTGAFDEQYF
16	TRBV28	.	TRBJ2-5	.	TGTGCCAGCAGGGGGGGTGGAGCCGGTGGAGAAGAGACCCAGTACTTC	CASRGGGAGGEETQYF
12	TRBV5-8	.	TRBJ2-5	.	TGTGCCAGCGGCGCAGGAAGCGAGACCCAGTACTTC	CASGAGSETQYF
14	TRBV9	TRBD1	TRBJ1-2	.	TGTGCCAGCAGCGCCCTGACAGGGCCTGAGGGCTACACCTTC	CASSALTGPEGYTF
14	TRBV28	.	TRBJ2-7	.	TGTGCCAGCAGGACCTCGACAGGTACCTACGAGCAGTACTTC	CASRTSTGTYEQYF
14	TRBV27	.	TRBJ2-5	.	TGTGCCAGCAGCCCAAGAGCCCGCCAAGAGACCCAGTACTTC	CASSPRARQETQYF
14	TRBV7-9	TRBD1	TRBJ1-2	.	TGTGCCAGCAGCCCCCCGACAGGGCCCTATGGCTACACCTTC	CASSPPTGPYGYTF
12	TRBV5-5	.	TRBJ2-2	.	TGTGCCAGCAGCCGGGGTAGCGGGGAGCTGTTTTTT	CASSRGSGELFF
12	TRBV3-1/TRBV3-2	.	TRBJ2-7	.	TGTGCCAGCAGCCAAGATAGTCCCGAGCAGTACTTC	CASSQDSPEQYF
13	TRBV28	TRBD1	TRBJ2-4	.	TGTGCCAGCAGTCAGACAGGGGGGGACATTCAGTACTTC	CASSQTGGDIQYF
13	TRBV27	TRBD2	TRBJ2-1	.	TGTGCCAGCGGGACTAGCGGCTTAAATGAGCAGTTCTTC	CASGTSGLNEQFF
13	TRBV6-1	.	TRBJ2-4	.	TGTGCCAGCCTAGATTTAGCCAAAAACATTCAGTACTTC	CASLDLAKNIQYF
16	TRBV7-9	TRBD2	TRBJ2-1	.	TGTGCCAGCAGCTTAGGGGTGACTAGCGGGCAACGTGAGCAGTTCTTC	CASSLGVTSGQREQFF
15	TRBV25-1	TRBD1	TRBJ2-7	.	TGTGCCAGCAGTGAAACACAGGGGGCCATCTACGAGCAGTACTTC	CASSETQGAIYEQYF
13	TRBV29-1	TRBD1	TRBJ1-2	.	TGCAGCGCCCTAGTCCGGGACAGATATGGCTACACCTTC	CSALVRDRYGYTF
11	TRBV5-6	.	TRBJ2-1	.	TGTGCCAGCAGCCGCGCTCATGAGCAGTTCTTC	CASSRAHEQFF
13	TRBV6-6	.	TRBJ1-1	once	TGTGCCAGCAGTTCCAGGGATGGGACTGAAGCTTTCTTT	CASSSRDGTEAFF
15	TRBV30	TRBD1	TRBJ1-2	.	TGTGCCTGGAGTGTCCCACAGGGGCGGGAAAATGGCTACACCTTC	CAWSVPQGRENGYTF
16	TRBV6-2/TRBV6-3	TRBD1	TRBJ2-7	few	TGTGCCAGCAGCAGAGACGCCGGGACAGGGGGACGGGAGCAGTACTTC	CASSRDAGTGGREQYF
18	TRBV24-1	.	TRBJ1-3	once	TGTGCCACCAGTGATCTGACATTTCACACGGACTCTGGAAACACCATATATTTT	CATSDLTFHTDSGNTIYF
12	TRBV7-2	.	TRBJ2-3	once	TGTGCCAGCAGCCCTTCGTCAGATACGCAGTATTTT	CASSPSSDTQYF
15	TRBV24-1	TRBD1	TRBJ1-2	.	TGTGCCACCAGTGATGATGCCAGGGGGCGGAATGGCTACACCTTC	CATSDDARGRNGYTF
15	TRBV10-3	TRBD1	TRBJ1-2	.	TGTGCCATCAGTGGGGAGACAGGGGTTGGCTATGGCTACACCTTC	CAISGETGVGYGYTF
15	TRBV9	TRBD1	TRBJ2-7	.	TGTGCCAGCAGCGTCGAGACAGGGGGTGTCAACGAGCAGTACTTC	CASSVETGGVNEQYF
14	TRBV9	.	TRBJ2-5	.	TGTGCCAGCAGCTCCTCCTTTGGGGGGAAGACCCAGTACTTC	CASSSSFGGKTQYF
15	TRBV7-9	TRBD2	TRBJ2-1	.	TGTGCCAGCAGCTTGTGGAGCGGGAATCACAATGAGCAGTTCTTC	CASSLWSGNHNEQFF
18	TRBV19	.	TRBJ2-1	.	TGTGCCAGTAGCCCAACTAGTTTCCCCCTAAGCTCCTACAATGAGCAGTTCTTC	CASSPTSFPLSSYNEQFF
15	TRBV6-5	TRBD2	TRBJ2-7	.	TGTGCCAGCAGTTCTAGCGGGAGACTCTCCTACGAGCAGTACTTC	CASSSSGRLSYEQYF
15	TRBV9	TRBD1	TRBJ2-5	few	TGTGCCAGCAGCGTAGCCGGGACAGCACAAGAGACCCAGTACTTC	CASSVAGTAQETQYF
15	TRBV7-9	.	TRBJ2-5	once	TGTGCCAGCAGCTTAGCGCGTTCAGGTCGAGAGACCCAGTACTTC	CASSLARSGRETQYF
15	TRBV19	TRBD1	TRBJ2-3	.	TGTGCCAGTAGTAACAGGGGATATGCAAGAGATACGCAGTATTTT	CASSNRGYARDTQYF
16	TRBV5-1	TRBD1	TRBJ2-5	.	TGCGCCAGCAGCTTGGAGAGACAGGGTGTGGGAGAGACCCAGTACTTC	CASSLERQGVGETQYF
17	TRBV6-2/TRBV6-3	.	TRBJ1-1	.	TGTGCCAGCAGTTCCTCGGGTGTGAACAGGCTGGCCACTGAAGCTTTCTTT	CASSSSGVNRLATEAFF
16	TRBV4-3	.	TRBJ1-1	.	TGCGCCAGCAGCCAAGATCTGGGGCGAAAGGGCACTGAAGCTTTCTTT	CASSQDLGRKGTEAFF